In its sample, the clone carrying this T cell receptor (beta chain) was seen many times. The data were taken from a study of low-dose radiotherapy and immunotherapy resistance in tumors. First-strand cDNA relied on TRAV- and TRBV-specific primers spanning alpha and beta chains. With a constant-region primer and a V-primer adapter, TCRs were subjected to roughly 20 PCR cycles of amplification. TCRdb reprocessed the reads via MiXCR and lists one record per CDR3 protein. The sample contains more than 30,000 distinct CDR3 sequences, around 54% of which appear only once. V lost 2 bases and J 3 bases, leaving 9 bases between the germline ends. Germline V lookup: CDR1 SGHNT, CDR2 YYREEE (reference sequence). This CDR3 has 14 residues. Time point described: after trial treatment. This sample's treatment: LDRT plus nivolumab, ipilimumab, low-dose cyclophosphamide and aspirin (RACIN trial).

The V gene is TRBV5-4, the J gene TRBJ1-3, with unresolved D. The sample was PBMCs, taken after low-dose radiotherapy plus immunotherapy. This TCR came from a male donor with gallbladder cancer. The CDR3: CASSLVVYGNTIYF. The CDR3, as DNA: TGTGCCAGCAGCTTAGTCGTTTATGGAAACACCATATATTTT.